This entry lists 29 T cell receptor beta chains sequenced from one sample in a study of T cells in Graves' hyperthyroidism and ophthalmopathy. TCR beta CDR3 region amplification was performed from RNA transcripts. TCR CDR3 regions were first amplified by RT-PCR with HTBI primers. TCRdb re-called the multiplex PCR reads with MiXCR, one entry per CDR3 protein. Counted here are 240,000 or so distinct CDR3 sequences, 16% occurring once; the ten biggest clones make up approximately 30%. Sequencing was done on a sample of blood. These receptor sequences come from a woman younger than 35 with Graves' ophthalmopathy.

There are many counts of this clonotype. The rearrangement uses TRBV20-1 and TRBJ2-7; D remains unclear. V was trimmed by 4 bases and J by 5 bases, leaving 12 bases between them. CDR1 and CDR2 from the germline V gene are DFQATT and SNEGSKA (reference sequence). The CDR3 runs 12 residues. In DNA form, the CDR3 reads TGCAGTGCTACCAGTTGGCAAAACGAGCAGTACTTC. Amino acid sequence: CSATSWQNEQYF.

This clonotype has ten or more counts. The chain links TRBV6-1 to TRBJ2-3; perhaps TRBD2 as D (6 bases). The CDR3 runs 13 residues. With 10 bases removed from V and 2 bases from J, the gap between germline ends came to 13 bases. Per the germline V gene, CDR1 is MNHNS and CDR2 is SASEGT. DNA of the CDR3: TGTGCCACGGGACTTCACAACACAGATACGCAGTATTTT. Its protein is CATGLHNTDTQYF.

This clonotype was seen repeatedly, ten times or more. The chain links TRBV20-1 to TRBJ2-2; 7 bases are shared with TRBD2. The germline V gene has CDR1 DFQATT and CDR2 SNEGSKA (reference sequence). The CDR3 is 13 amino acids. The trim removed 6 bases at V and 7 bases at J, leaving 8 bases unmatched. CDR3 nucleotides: TGCAGTGCCATTAGCGGGTTGAGCGGGGAGCTGTTTTTT. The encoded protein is CSAISGLSGELFF.

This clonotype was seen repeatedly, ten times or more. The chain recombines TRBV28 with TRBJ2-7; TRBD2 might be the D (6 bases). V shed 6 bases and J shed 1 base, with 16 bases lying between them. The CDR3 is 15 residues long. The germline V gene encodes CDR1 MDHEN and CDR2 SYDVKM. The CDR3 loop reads CASSRPGEKSYEQYF. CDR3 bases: TGTGCCAGCAGCCGCCCGGGGGAAAAATCCTACGAGCAGTACTTC. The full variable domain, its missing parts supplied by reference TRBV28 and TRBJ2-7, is DVKVTQSSRYLVKRTGEKVFLECVQDMDHENMFWYRQDPGLGLRLIYFSYDVKMKEKGDIPEGYSVSREKKERFSLILESASTNQTSMYLCASSRPGEKSYEQYFGPGTRLTVT.

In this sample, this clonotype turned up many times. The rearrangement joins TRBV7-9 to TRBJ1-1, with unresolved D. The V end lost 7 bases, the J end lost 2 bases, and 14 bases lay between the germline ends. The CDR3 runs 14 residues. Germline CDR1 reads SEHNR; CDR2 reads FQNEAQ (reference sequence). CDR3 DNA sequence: TGTGCCAGCACCCTAGAGGCCTCCAACACTGAAGCTTTCTTT. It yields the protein CASTLEASNTEAFF.

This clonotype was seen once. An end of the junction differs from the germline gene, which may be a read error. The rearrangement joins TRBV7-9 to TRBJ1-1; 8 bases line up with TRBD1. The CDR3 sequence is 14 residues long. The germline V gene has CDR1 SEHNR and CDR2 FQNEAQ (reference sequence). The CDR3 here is CASSSQGGITGAFF. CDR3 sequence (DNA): TGTGCCAGCAGTTCACAGGGGGGGATCACTGGAGCTTTCTTT.

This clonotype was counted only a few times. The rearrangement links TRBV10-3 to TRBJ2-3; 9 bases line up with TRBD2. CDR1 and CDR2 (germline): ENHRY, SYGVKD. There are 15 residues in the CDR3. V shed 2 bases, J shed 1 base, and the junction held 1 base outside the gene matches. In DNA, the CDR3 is TGTGCCATCAGTGAGGCTAGCGGGGGCACAGATACGCAGTATTTT. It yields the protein CAISEASGGTDTQYF.

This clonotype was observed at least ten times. In DNA, the CDR3 is TGTGCCAGCAGCTTTTCGGATTTTAGGACCGGGGAGCTGTTTTTT. Translated: CASSFSDFRTGELFF. The chain employs TRBV13 and TRBJ2-2; D ambiguous. Germline-derived CDR1 and CDR2 are PRHDT and FYEKMQ (reference sequence). This CDR3 is built from 15 residues. Trimming stripped 3 bases from V and 5 bases from J, with 13 bases between.

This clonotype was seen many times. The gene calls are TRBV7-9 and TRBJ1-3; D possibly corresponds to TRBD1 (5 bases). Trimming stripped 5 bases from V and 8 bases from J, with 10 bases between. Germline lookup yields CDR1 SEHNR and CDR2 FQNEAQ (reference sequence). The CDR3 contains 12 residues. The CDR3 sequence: CASSSAGDTIYF. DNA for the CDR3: TGTGCCAGCAGCAGCGCGGGGGACACCATATATTTT.

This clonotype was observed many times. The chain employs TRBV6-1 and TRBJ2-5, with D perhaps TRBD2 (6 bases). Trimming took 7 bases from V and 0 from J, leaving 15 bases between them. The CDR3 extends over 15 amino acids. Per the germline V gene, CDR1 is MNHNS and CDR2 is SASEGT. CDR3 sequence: CASTYPGTYQETQYF. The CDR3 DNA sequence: TGTGCCAGCACCTACCCCGGGACTTACCAAGAGACCCAGTACTTC.

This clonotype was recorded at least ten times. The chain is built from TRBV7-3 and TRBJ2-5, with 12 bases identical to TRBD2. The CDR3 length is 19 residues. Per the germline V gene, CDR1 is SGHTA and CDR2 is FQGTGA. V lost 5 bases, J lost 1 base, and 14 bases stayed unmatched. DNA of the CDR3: TGTGCCAGCAGCACGGGGACTAGCGGGCCTATGAGGGCCCAAGAGACCCAGTACTTC. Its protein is CASSTGTSGPMRAQETQYF.

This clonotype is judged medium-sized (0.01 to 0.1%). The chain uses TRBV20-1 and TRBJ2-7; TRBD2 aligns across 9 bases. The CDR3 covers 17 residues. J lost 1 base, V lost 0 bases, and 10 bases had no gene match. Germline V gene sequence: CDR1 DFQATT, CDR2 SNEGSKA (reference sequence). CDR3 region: CSARDHGSGGKSYEQYF. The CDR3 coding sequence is TGCAGTGCTAGAGATCATGGTAGCGGGGGCAAATCCTACGAGCAGTACTTC.

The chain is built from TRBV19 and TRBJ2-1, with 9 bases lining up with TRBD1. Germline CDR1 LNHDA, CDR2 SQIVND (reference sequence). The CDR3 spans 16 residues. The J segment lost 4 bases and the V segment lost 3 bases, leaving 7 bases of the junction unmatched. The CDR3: CASSIWTGANYNEQFF. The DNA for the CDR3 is TGTGCCAGTAGTATCTGGACAGGGGCTAATTACAATGAGCAGTTCTTC.

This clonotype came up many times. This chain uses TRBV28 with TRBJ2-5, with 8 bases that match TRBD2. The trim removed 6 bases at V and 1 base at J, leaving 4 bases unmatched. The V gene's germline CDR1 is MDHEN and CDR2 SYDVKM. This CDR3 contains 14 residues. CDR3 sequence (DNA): TGTGCCAGCAGGGCTAGCGGGCCCCAAGAGACCCAGTACTTC. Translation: CASRASGPQETQYF. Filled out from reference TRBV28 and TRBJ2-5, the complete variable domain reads DVKVTQSSRYLVKRTGEKVFLECVQDMDHENMFWYRQDPGLGLRLIYFSYDVKMKEKGDIPEGYSVSREKKERFSLILESASTNQTSMYLCASRASGPQETQYFGPGTRLLVL.

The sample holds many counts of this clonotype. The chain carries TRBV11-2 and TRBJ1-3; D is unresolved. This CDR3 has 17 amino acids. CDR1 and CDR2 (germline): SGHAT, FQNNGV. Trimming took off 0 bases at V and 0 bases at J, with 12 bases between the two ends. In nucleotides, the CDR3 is TGTGCCAGCAGCTTAGATCGGACTGGAAGCTCTGGAAACACCATATATTTT. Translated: CASSLDRTGSSGNTIYF.

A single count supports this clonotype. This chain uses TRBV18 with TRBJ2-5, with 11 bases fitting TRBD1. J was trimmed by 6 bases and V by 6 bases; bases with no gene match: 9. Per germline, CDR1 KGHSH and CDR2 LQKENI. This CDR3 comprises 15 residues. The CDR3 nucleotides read TGTGCCAGCTCCGGACGGACAGGGGGCTCGAAGACCCAGTACTTC. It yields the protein CASSGRTGGSKTQYF.

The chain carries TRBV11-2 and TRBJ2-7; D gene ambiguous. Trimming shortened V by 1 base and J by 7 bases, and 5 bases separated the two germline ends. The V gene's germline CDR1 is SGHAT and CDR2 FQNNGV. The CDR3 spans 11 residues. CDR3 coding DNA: TGTGCCAGCAGCTTAGTGGTAGAGCAGTACTTC. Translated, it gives CASSLVVEQYF.

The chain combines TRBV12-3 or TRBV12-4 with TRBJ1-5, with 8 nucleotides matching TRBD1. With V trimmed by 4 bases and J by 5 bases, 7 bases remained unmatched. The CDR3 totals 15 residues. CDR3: CASSSRQGIYQPQHF. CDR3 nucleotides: TGTGCCAGCAGTTCCCGACAGGGGATTTATCAGCCCCAGCATTTT.

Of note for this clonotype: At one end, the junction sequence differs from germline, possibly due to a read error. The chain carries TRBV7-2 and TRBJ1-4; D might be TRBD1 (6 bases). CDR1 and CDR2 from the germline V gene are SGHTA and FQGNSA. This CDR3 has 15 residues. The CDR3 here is CASSSSGERSEKLFF. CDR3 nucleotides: TGCGCCAGCAGCTCCTCAGGGGAGCGGAGTGAAAAACTGTTTTTT.

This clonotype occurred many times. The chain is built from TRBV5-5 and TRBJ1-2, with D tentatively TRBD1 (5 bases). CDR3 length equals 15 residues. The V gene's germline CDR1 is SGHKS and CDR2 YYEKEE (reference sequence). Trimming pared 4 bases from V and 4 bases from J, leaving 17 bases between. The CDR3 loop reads CASSPKGVGGYGYTF. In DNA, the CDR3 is TGTGCCAGCAGCCCCAAAGGGGTCGGAGGCTATGGCTACACCTTC.

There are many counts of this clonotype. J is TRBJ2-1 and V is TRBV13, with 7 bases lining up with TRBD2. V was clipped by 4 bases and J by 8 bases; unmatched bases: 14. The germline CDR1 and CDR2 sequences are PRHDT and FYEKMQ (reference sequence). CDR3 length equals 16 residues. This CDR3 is CASSSLGLVPKYEQFF. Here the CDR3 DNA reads TGTGCCAGCAGCTCATTAGGACTAGTCCCCAAGTATGAGCAGTTCTTC.

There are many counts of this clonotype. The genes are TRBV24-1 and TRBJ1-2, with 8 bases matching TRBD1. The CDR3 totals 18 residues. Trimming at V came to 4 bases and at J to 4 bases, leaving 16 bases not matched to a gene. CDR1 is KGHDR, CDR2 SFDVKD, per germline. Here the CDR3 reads CATSEQASLDRELYGYTF. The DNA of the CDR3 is TGTGCCACCAGTGAACAAGCCTCCCTGGACAGGGAGCTCTATGGCTACACCTTC.

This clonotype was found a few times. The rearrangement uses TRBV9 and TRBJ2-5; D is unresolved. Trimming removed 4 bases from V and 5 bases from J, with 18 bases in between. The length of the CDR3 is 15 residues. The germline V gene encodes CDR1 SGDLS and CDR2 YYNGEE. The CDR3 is CASSPHWGNGETQYF. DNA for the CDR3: TGTGCCAGCAGCCCCCATTGGGGTAACGGTGAGACCCAGTACTTC.

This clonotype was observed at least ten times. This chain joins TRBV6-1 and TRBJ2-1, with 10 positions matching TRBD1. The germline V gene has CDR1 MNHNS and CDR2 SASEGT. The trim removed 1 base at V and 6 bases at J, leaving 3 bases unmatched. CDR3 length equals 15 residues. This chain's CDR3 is CASSEDWTGGNEQFF. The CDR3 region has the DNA TGTGCCAGCAGTGAAGACTGGACAGGGGGCAATGAGCAGTTCTTC.

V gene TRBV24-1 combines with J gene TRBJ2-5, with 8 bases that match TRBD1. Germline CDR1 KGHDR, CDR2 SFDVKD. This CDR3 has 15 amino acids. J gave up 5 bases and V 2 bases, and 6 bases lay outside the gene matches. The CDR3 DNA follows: TGTGCCACCAGTGATTCAGGGGGCCGATGGGAGACCCAGTACTTC. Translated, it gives CATSDSGGRWETQYF.

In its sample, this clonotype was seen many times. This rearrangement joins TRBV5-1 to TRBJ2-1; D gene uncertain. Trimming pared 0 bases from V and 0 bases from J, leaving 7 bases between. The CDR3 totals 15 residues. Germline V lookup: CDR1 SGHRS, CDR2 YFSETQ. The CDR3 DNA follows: TGCGCCAGCAGCTTGGCAGAGAGCTCCTACAATGAGCAGTTCTTC. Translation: CASSLAESSYNEQFF.

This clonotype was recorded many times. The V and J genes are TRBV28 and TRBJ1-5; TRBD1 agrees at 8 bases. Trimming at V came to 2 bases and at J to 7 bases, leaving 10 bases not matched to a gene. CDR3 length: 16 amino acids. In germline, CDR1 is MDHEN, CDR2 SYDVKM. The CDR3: CASSLSGQGRTQPQHF. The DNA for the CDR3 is TGTGCCAGCAGTTTAAGCGGACAGGGCCGCACGCAGCCCCAGCATTTT.

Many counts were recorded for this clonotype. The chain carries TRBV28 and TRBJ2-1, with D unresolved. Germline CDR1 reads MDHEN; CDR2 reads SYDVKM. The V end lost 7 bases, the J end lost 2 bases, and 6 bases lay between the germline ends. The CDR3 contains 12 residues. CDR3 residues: CASTTAYNEQFF. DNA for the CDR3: TGTGCCAGCACGACGGCCTACAATGAGCAGTTCTTC.

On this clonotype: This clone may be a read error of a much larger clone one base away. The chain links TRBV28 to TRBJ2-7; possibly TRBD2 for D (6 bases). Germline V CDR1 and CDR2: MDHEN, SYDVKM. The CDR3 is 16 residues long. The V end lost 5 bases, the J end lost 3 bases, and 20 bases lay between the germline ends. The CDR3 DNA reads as TGTGCCAGCAGTCCGCGGATCATGGGGGGATTCTACGAGCAGTACTTC. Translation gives CASSPRIMGGFYEQYF.